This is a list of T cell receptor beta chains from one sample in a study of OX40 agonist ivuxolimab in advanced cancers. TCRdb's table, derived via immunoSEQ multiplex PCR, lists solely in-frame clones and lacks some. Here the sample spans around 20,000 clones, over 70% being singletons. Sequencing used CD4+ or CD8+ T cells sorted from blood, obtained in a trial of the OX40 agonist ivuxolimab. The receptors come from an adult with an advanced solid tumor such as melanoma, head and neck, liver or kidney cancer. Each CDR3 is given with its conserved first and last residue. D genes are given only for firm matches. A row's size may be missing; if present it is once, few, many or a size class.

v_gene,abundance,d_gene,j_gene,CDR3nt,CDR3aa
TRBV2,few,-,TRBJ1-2,TGTGCCAGCAGAAATGTCGATGGCTACACCTTC,CASRNVDGYTF
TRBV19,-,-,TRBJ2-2,TGTGCCAGTAGTACATGGACAGTATCGTGGACCGGGGAGCTGTTTTTT,CASSTWTVSWTGELFF
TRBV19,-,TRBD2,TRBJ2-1,TGTGCCACCCGACTAGCGGGAGCCTACAATGAGCAGTTCTTC,CATRLAGAYNEQFF
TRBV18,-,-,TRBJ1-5,TGTGCCAGCCGGGGGGGCACAGGGACTGGCGGTCAGCCCCAGCATTTT,CASRGGTGTGGQPQHF
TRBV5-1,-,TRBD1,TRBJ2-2,TGCGCCAGCACCCGGACAGGGGAATACACCGGGGAGCTGTTTTTT,CASTRTGEYTGELFF
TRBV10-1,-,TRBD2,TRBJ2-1,TGCGCCAGCAGCCCCGGGACTAGGATCAATGAGCAGTTCTTC,CASSPGTRINEQFF
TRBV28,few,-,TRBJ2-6,TGTGCCAGCAGCGAGCCCAAATCTGGGGCCAACGTCCTGACTTTC,CASSEPKSGANVLTF
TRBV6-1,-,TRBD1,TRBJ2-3,TGTGCCAGCATCGGGACAGGGGGTCCAGATACGCAGTATTTT,CASIGTGGPDTQYF
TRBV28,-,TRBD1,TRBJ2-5,TGTGCCACAGGGGGCTTGGATCAAGAGACCCAGTACTTC,CATGGLDQETQYF
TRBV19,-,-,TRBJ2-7,TGTGCCAGTAGTATAGATACCCGTACCCAGCAGTACTTC,CASSIDTRTQQYF
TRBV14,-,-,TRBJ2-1,TGTGCCAGCAGCCAAGAATTTGGAGGGGCGGCCAATGAGCAGTTCTTC,CASSQEFGGAANEQFF
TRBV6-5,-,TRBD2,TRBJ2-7,TGTGCCAGCAGTGATTTTTCGGGGGGAGGCGAGCAGTACTTC,CASSDFSGGGEQYF
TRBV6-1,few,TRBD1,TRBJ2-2,TGTGCCAGCAGTGCGGACAGGCTGAACACCGGGGAGCTGTTTTTT,CASSADRLNTGELFF
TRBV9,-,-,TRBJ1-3,TGTGCCAGCAGCGTAGCCCAAATTCTTGCATCTGGAAACACCATATATTTT,CASSVAQILASGNTIYF
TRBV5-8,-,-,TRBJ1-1,TGTGCCAGCAGCTACTGGACCGGGAACACTGAAGCTTTCTTT,CASSYWTGNTEAFF
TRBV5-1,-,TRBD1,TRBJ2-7,TGCGCCAGCAGCGGGGGACAGAGCCTTCTAGAGCAGTACTTC,CASSGGQSLLEQYF
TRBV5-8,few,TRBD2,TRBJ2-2,TGTGCCAGCAGCCGCGAGACTAGCCGAAAGAACACCGGGGAGCTGTTTTTT,CASSRETSRKNTGELFF
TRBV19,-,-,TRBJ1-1,TGTGCCAGTAGTATTGGAGGGGGAGATTCTGAAGCTTTCTTT,CASSIGGGDSEAFF
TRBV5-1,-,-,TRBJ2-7,TGCGCCAGCAGCTCAGAGCCCACCGACTCCTACGAGCAGTACTTC,CASSSEPTDSYEQYF
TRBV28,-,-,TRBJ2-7,TGTGCCAGCAGTTTGGGGGTGGCATACGAGCAGTACTTC,CASSLGVAYEQYF
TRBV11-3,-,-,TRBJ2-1,TGTGCCAGCAGCTTGGACACTAACAATGAGCAGTTCTTC,CASSLDTNNEQFF